This T cell receptor beta chain was captured by sequencing in a study of T-cell reconstitution after alpha-beta-depleted transplantation in children. General study points: Reportedly, roughly two months post-transplant, alpha-beta T cells arose from several hundred expanded graft clones.

Unique molecular identifiers featured in how the TCRbeta library was prepared. MiXCR was run by TCRdb on the PCR reads, yielding one entry per CDR3 protein. The sample has about a million distinct CDR3 sequences; roughly 29% are singletons. About this clonotype itself: Its antigen is undetermined.

The CDR3 spans 16 residues. The ends were cut back, 7 bases at V and 0 bases at J, with 16 bases in the middle. The specimen was PBMCs, mostly from graft donor cells, collected 360 days after TCRalphabeta/CD19-depleted stem cell transplant. The chain has TRBV12-3 or TRBV12-4 and TRBJ2-1, with D possibly being TRBD2 (6 bases). The sequence was collected from a boy under two years old who had a stem cell transplant for SCID, so the T cells may come from the graft donor. The CDR3 is CASIPAGLSSYNEQFF. CDR3 DNA sequence: TGTGCCAGCATTCCTGCGGGGCTAAGCTCCTACAATGAGCAGTTCTTC.